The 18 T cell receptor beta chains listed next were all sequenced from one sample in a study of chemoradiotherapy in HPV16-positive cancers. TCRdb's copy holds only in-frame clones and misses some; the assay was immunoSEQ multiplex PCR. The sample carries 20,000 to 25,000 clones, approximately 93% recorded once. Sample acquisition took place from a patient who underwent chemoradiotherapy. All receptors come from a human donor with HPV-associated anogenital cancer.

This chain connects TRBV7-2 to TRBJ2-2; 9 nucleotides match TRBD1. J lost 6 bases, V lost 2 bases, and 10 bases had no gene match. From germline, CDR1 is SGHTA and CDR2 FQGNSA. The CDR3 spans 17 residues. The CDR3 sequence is CASSLILQGADPGELFF. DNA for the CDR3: TGTGCCAGCAGCTTAATCTTACAGGGGGCCGACCCCGGGGAGCTGTTTTTT.

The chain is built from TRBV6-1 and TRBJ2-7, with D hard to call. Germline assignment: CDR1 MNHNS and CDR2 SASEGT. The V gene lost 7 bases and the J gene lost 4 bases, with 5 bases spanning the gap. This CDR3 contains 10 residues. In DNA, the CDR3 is TGTGCCAGCAAGGATTACGAGCAGTACTTC. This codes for CASKDYEQYF.

The DNA of the CDR3 is TGTGCCAGCAGCTCCCCCGGGAGTCCAACTTGGGGGGAGCTGTTTTTT. Its translation is CASSSPGSPTWGELFF. The gene calls are TRBV14 and TRBJ2-2, with TRBD2 as a possible D gene (6 bases). Germline-derived CDR1 and CDR2 are SGHDN and FVKESK. With 5 bases removed from V and 8 bases from J, the gap between germline ends came to 21 bases. CDR3 size: 16 residues.

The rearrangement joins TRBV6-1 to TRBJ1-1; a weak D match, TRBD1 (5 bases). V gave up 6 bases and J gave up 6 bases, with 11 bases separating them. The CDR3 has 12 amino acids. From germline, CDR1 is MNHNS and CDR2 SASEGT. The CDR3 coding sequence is TGTGCCAGCAGGGCAGGGACGGCTGAAGCTTTCTTT. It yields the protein CASRAGTAEAFF.

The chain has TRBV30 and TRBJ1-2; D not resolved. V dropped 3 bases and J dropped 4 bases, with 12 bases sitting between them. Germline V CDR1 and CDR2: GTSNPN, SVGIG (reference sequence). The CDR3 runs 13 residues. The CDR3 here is CAWSSTWVYGYTF. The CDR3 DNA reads TGTGCCTGGAGCTCAACATGGGTCTATGGCTACACCTTC.

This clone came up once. The CDR3 loop is CANRPKELGRINQPQHF. The CDR3 DNA sequence: TGCGCCAACCGTCCCAAGGAATTGGGACGGATCAATCAGCCCCAGCATTTT. This sequence joins TRBV10-1 and TRBJ1-5; the D gene is possibly TRBD1 (5 bases). Trimming removed 10 bases at V and 3 bases at J, with 25 bases between. The CDR3 is made up of 17 amino acids. Germline-derived CDR1 and CDR2 are WNHNN and SYGVQD (reference sequence).

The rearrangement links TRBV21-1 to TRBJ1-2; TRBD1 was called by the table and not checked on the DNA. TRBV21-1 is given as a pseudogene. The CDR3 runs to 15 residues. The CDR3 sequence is CASTRWTGDDYGYTF. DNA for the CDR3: TGTGCCAGCACTAGGTGGACAGGGGACGACTATGGCTACACCTTC.

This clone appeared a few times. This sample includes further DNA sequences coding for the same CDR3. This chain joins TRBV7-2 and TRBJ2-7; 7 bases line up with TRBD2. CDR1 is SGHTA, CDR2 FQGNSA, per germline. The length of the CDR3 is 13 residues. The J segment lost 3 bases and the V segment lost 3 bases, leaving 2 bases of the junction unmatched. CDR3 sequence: CASSFGGSYEQYF. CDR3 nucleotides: TGTGCCAGCAGCTTCGGCGGGAGCTACGAGCAGTACTTC.

This CDR3 is CASSGLRQGSTQYF. CDR3 coding DNA: TGTGCCAGCAGCGGACTCAGACAGGGGAGTACGCAGTATTTT. This chain uses TRBV9 with TRBJ2-3; 8 positions match TRBD1. Trimming removed 3 bases from V and 8 bases from J; junction bases left unmatched: 8. This CDR3 region has 14 residues. From germline, CDR1 is SGDLS and CDR2 YYNGEE. The full variable domain, in which reference TRBV9 and TRBJ2-3 provide the parts outside the CDR3, is DSGVTQTPKHLITATGQRVTLRCSPRSGDLSVYWYQQSLDQGLQFLIQYYNGEERAKGNILERFSAQQFPDLHSELNLSSLELGDSALYFCASSGLRQGSTQYFGPGTRLTVL.

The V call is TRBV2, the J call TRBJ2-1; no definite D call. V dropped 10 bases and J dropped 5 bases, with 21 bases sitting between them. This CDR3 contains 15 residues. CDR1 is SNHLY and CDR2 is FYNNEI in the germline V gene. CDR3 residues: CATWSRVKRNNEQFF. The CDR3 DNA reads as TGTGCCACCTGGAGCCGTGTAAAAAGAAACAATGAGCAGTTCTTC.

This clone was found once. Here the CDR3 reads CASSFGGGAGEQFF. The CDR3 coding sequence is TGTGCCAGCAGCTTCGGCGGGGGGGCCGGGGAGCAGTTCTTC. The chain combines TRBV7-2 with TRBJ2-1; TRBD2 agrees at 9 bases. The CDR3 is 14 amino acids. Unmatched junction bases numbered 7, after V lost 3 bases and J lost 10 bases. CDR1 SGHTA and CDR2 FQGNSA come from the germline V gene.

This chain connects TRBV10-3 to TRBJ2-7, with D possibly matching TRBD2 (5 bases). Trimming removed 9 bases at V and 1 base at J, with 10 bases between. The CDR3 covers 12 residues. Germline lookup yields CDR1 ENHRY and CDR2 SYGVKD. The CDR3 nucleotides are TGTGCCATAGGGAGAGGATCCTACGAGCAGTACTTC. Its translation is CAIGRGSYEQYF.

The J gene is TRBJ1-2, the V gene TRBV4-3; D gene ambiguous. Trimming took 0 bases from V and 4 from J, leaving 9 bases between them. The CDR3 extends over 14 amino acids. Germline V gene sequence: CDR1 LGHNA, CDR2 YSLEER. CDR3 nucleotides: TGCGCCAGCAGCCAAGAGCCACATCTCTATGGCTACACCTTC. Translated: CASSQEPHLYGYTF.

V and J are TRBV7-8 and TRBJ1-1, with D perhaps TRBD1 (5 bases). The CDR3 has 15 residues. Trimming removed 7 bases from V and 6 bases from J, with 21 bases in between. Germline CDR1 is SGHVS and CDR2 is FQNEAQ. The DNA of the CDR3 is TGTGCCAGCACCTCGGCCCAGGGAATGATGTCTGAAGCTTTCTTT. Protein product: CASTSAQGMMSEAFF.

The DNA of the CDR3 is TGTGCCAGTCTAAGGGACAGGGGATCCGGGGCCAACGTCCTGACTTTC. This codes for CASLRDRGSGANVLTF. The genes are TRBV19 and TRBJ2-6; 10 bases fit TRBD1. The CDR3 extends over 16 amino acids. Losses at the gene ends were 8 bases for V and 4 bases for J; bases not matched to a gene: 8. Germline assignment: CDR1 LNHDA and CDR2 SQIVND (reference sequence). The full variable domain, with the rest looked up from reference TRBV19 and TRBJ2-6, is DGGITQSPKYLFRKEGQNVTLSCEQNLNHDAMYWYRQDPGQGLRLIYYSQIVNDFQKGDIAEGYSVSREKKESFPLTVTSAQKNPTAFYLCASLRDRGSGANVLTFGAGSRLTVL.

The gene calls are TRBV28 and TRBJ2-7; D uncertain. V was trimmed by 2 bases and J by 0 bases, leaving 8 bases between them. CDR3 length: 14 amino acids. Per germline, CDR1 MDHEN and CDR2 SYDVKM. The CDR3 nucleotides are TGTGCCAGCAGTTTAACTTCCCACTCCTACGAGCAGTACTTC. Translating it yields CASSLTSHSYEQYF.

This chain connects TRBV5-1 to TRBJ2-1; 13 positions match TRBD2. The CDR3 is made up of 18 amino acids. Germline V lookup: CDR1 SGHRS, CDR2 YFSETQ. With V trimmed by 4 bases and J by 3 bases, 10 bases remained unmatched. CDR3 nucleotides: TGCGCCAGCAGCCCCGGACTAGCGGGAGTATATGGCTACAATGAGCAGTTCTTC. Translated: CASSPGLAGVYGYNEQFF. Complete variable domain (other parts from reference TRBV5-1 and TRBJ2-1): KAGVTQTPRYLIKTRGQQVTLSCSPISGHRSVSWYQQTPGQGLQFLFEYFSETQRNKGNFPGRFSGRQFSNSRSEMNVSTLELGDSALYLCASSPGLAGVYGYNEQFFGPGTRLTVL.

The CDR3 loop reads CASSLALRDVMFGNTEAFF. In nucleotides, the CDR3 is TGTGCCAGCAGCTTAGCTCTCAGGGACGTGATGTTCGGGAACACTGAAGCTTTCTTT. V gene TRBV7-9 combines with J gene TRBJ1-1, with D perhaps matching TRBD1 (5 bases). Per germline, CDR1 SEHNR and CDR2 FQNEAQ (reference sequence). V was shortened by 0 bases and J by 1 base, with 21 bases between the two germline ends. This CDR3 comprises 19 residues.